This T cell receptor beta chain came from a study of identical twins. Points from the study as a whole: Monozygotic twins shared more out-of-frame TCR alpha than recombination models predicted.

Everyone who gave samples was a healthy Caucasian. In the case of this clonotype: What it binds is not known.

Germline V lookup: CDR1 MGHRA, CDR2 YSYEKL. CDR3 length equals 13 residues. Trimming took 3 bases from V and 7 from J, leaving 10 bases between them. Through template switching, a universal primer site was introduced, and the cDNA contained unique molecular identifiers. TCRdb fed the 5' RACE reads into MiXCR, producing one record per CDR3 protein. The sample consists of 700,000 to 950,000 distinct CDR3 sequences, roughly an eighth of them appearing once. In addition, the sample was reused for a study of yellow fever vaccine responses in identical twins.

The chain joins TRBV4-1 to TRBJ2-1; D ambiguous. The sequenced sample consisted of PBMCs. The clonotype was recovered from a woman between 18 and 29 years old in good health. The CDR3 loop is CASSQVPSNEQFF. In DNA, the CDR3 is TGCGCCAGCAGCCAGGTCCCTTCTAATGAGCAGTTCTTC.